This T cell receptor (beta chain) was found in a study of T cell responses to AZD1222 COVID-19 vaccine. Remarks on this clone: Its antigen remains unidentified.

CDR1 and CDR2 from the germline V gene are MNHEY and SMNVEV (reference sequence). This CDR3 contains 13 residues. The J segment lost 3 bases and the V segment lost 6 bases, leaving 3 bases of the junction unmatched. Here immunoSEQ multiplex PCR was the method, and the copy in TCRdb shows in-frame clones only, minus some. The table includes around 130,000 clones, 88% detected once. Regarding the study as a whole: Unmutated variant regions reportedly attract nearly half of all spike-specific TCRs. Repertoires were obtained solely post-peak T cell response.

Sample: peripheral blood, taken 28 days after the second AZD1222 dose. This chain joins TRBV27 and TRBJ2-7, with 9 positions matching TRBD1. The sequence derives from an adult who received the AZD1222 COVID-19 vaccine. The DNA of the CDR3 is TGTGCCAGCAGACAGACAGGGGGCTACGAGCAGTACTTC. Translated, it gives CASRQTGGYEQYF.